Listed here are 18 T cell receptor beta chains from one sample, sequenced in a study of blood T cell repertoires in COVID-19 (dated by TCRdb to the early 2020s). Library creation used the immunoSEQ multiplex PCR assay. TCRdb retrieved this table from immuneACCESS and kept in-frame rearrangements only. Not all clones are present; in checked studies, unresolved V genes account for under half, and no reason is known for the remainder. Recorded for this sample are approximately 73,000 clones; roughly 87% of them occurred a single time. The top ten hold approximately 10% of the sample. Sequenced input: peripheral blood. The origin of the receptors is a man aged 80 or over with acute or convalescent COVID-19.

This clone showed up just a few times. The V and J genes are TRBV19 and TRBJ2-2; no reliable D call. This CDR3 comprises 15 residues. V lost 3 bases, J lost 1 base, and 9 bases lay in between. The germline V gene encodes CDR1 LNHDA and CDR2 SQIVND (reference sequence). CDR3 sequence: CASSIGGWNTGELFF. CDR3 DNA sequence: TGTGCCAGTAGTATTGGCGGCTGGAACACCGGGGAGCTGTTTTTT.

V is TRBV20-1 and J is TRBJ2-2; TRBD2 might be the D (6 bases). Trimming took 3 bases from V and 5 from J, leaving 13 bases between them. Germline lookup yields CDR1 DFQATT and CDR2 SNEGSKA (reference sequence). The CDR3 extends over 14 amino acids. This CDR3 is CSASGTGRTGELFF. The CDR3 DNA follows: TGCAGTGCTAGTGGAACGGGGAGGACCGGGGAGCTGTTTTTT.

The chain employs TRBV12-5 and TRBJ1-2; 8 nucleotides line up with TRBD1. V lost 3 bases, J lost 4 bases, and 4 bases stayed unmatched. The V gene's germline CDR1 is LGHNT and CDR2 FRNRAP. This CDR3 is 14 amino acids long. CDR3 in DNA: TGTGCTAGTGGTTTTATGGACAGGGCCTATGGCTACACCTTC. This encodes CASGFMDRAYGYTF.

The chain recombines TRBV11-2 with TRBJ1-6; possible D gene TRBD1, 5 bases. From germline, CDR1 is SGHAT and CDR2 FQNNGV. The CDR3 is 15 amino acids. Trimming took off 5 bases at V and 7 bases at J, with 15 bases between the two ends. The CDR3 protein is CASSRTGGENSPLHF. CDR3 DNA sequence: TGTGCCAGCAGCCGAACGGGGGGAGAGAATTCACCCCTCCACTTT.

V and J are TRBV7-9 and TRBJ1-1; possibly TRBD1 for D (5 bases). The V gene's germline CDR1 is SEHNR and CDR2 FQNEAQ (reference sequence). The CDR3 runs to 12 residues. The germline V and J ends were trimmed by 1 base and 10 bases, with 10 bases remaining between them. The CDR3 reads CASSLGGSAAFF. CDR3 coding DNA: TGTGCCAGCAGCTTAGGGGGCTCCGCAGCTTTCTTT.

This sequence joins TRBV11-3 and TRBJ1-1, with D perhaps TRBD1 (5 bases). The CDR3 covers 13 residues. Germline V gene lookup returns CDR1 SGHNT and CDR2 YENEEA. V shed 0 bases and J shed 9 bases, with 11 bases lying between them. CDR3 bases: TGTGCCAGCAGCTTAGATCACAAGGGGAAAGCTTTCTTT. Translated, it gives CASSLDHKGKAFF.

This clone has just one count. V and J are TRBV18 and TRBJ2-5, with unresolved D. With 3 bases removed from V and 5 bases from J, the gap between germline ends came to 10 bases. Germline-derived CDR1 and CDR2 are KGHSH and LQKENI. This CDR3 is built from 13 residues. CDR3 amino acids: CASSPSLRETQYF. In DNA form, the CDR3 reads TGTGCCAGCTCACCCTCTTTGAGGGAGACCCAGTACTTC.

The chain couples TRBV20-1 to TRBJ2-2, with 9 bases matching TRBD2. Germline V gene data show CDR1 as DFQATT and CDR2 as SNEGSKA (reference sequence). The CDR3 consists of 14 residues. With 3 bases clipped from V and 3 bases from J, the junction kept 2 bases outside the gene matches. The CDR3, as DNA: TGCAGTGCTAGTAGCGGGAGTCACACCGGGGAGCTGTTTTTT. It translates to CSASSGSHTGELFF.

This rearrangement joins TRBV30 to TRBJ1-2; TRBD1 agrees at 9 bases. V gave up 2 bases and J gave up 6 bases; unmatched junction bases: 10. The CDR3 is 15 amino acids. The germline V gene has CDR1 GTSNPN and CDR2 SVGIG (reference sequence). CDR3 loop: CAWSTLGTGGNGYTF. The CDR3 DNA is TGTGCCTGGAGTACCCTGGGAACAGGGGGCAATGGCTACACCTTC.

The chain carries TRBV2 and TRBJ1-5; D is uncertain. The CDR3 contains 14 residues. V was clipped by 6 bases and J by 5 bases, with 14 bases between them. CDR1 and CDR2 from the germline V gene are SNHLY and FYNNEI. This chain's CDR3 is CASSSLGRDQPQHF. The CDR3 DNA reads TGTGCCAGCAGCTCGTTGGGGAGGGATCAGCCCCAGCATTTT.

The chain joins TRBV5-1 to TRBJ2-1; 10 bases align to TRBD2. Germline CDR1 reads SGHRS; CDR2 reads YFSETQ. Trimming removed 5 bases from V and 4 bases from J; junction bases left unmatched: 6. The CDR3 totals 15 residues. CDR3 nucleotide sequence: TGCGCCAGCAGGGGACGACTAGCGGGTTACAATGAGCAGTTCTTC. It codes for CASRGRLAGYNEQFF.

The chain employs TRBV5-1 and TRBJ1-3; D call uncertain. The CDR3 spans 14 residues. V was pared by 3 bases and J by 0 bases, with 7 bases between. The germline CDR1 and CDR2 sequences are SGHRS and YFSETQ. The CDR3 spells CASSSDNSGNTIYF. The DNA for the CDR3 is TGCGCCAGCAGCTCAGACAACTCTGGAAACACCATATATTTT.

The V gene is TRBV3-1 (or the pseudogene TRBV3-2), the J gene TRBJ2-2, with 8 nucleotides matching TRBD1. Germline values: CDR1 LGHDT, CDR2 YNNKEL (reference sequence). Trimming cost V 1 base and J 3 bases; bases outside gene matches: 4. This CDR3 is 16 amino acids long. CDR3 in amino acids: CASSQAQGVDTGELFF. CDR3 nucleotide sequence: TGTGCCAGCAGCCAAGCACAGGGGGTCGACACCGGGGAGCTGTTTTTT.

This chain links TRBV19 with TRBJ2-3, with 10 bases lining up with TRBD1. Per the germline V gene, CDR1 is LNHDA and CDR2 is SQIVND (reference sequence). The CDR3 consists of 15 residues. The junction had 5 bases not matched to a gene; V was cut back by 4 bases and J by 4 bases. CDR3 amino acids: CASSRWDRGADTQYF. CDR3 nucleotides: TGTGCCAGTAGTAGGTGGGACAGGGGAGCAGATACGCAGTATTTT. Full variable domain (remainder filled in from reference TRBV19 and TRBJ2-3): DGGITQSPKYLFRKEGQNVTLSCEQNLNHDAMYWYRQDPGQGLRLIYYSQIVNDFQKGDIAEGYSVSREKKESFPLTVTSAQKNPTAFYLCASSRWDRGADTQYFGPGTRLTVL.

This clone was detected a few times. The chain has TRBV5-1 and TRBJ2-7; 8 bases align to TRBD1. Losses at the gene ends were 1 base for V and 5 bases for J; bases not matched to a gene: 8. CDR3 length: 15 amino acids. Germline loops: CDR1 SGHRS, CDR2 YFSETQ. CDR3 bases: TGCGCCAGCAGCTTGATCGGCGACAGGGGCCACGAGCAGTACTTC. Encoded protein: CASSLIGDRGHEQYF. The full variable domain, completed using reference TRBV5-1 and TRBJ2-7, is KAGVTQTPRYLIKTRGQQVTLSCSPISGHRSVSWYQQTPGQGLQFLFEYFSETQRNKGNFPGRFSGRQFSNSRSEMNVSTLELGDSALYLCASSLIGDRGHEQYFGPGTRLTVT.

The chain is built from TRBV5-4 and TRBJ1-1; a possible D gene is TRBD1 (5 bases). The ends were cut back, 3 bases at V and 5 bases at J, with 8 bases in the middle. CDR3 size: 12 residues. Germline V gene lookup returns CDR1 SGHNT and CDR2 YYREEE (reference sequence). CDR3 DNA: TGTGCCAGCAGCTCCCGGGGGACTGAAGCTTTCTTT. Its protein is CASSSRGTEAFF.

The chain combines TRBV5-4 with TRBJ1-6; TRBD1 aligns across 8 bases. V trimming: 4 bases; J trimming: 6 bases; junction bases outside the gene matches: 6. Germline V gives CDR1 SGHNT, CDR2 YYREEE (reference sequence). The CDR3 runs to 15 residues. As DNA, the CDR3 is TGTGCCAGCAGCGGCGGACAGGGACCTAATTCACCCCTCCACTTT. This encodes CASSGGQGPNSPLHF.

The chain employs TRBV11-2 and TRBJ2-3; 10 bases match TRBD2. The CDR3 extends over 14 amino acids. The trim removed 7 bases at V and 3 bases at J, leaving 4 bases unmatched. The germline V gene encodes CDR1 SGHAT and CDR2 FQNNGV. CDR3 amino acids: CASTLAGATDTQYF. CDR3 coding DNA: TGTGCCAGCACCCTAGCGGGGGCAACAGATACGCAGTATTTT.